This T cell receptor (beta chain) originates from a study of blood T cells in healthy people across ages. The use of a sample-barcoded 5' primer and a J-beta primer mix characterized a second PCR of 7 to 11 cycles. Each CDR3 protein is one row after TCRdb ran MiXCR on the 5' RACE reads. The sample comprises about 1.1 million distinct CDR3 sequences, 35% to 40% of which are singletons, and 13% rests with the top ten. Between the trimmed V and J ends, which lost 6 bases and 6 bases, there was a span of 18 bases. Germline V gives CDR1 DFQATT, CDR2 SNEGSKA (reference sequence). The CDR3 runs 14 residues.

V is TRBV20-1 and J is TRBJ1-5, with a possible D match to TRBD1 (6 bases). The sequence came from a man aged 18 to 29 in good health. The sample taken for sequencing was blood. DNA of the CDR3: TGCAGTGCGTCCCCCTCAGGGGATCTTCAGCCCCAGCATTTT. The encoded protein is CSASPSGDLQPQHF.